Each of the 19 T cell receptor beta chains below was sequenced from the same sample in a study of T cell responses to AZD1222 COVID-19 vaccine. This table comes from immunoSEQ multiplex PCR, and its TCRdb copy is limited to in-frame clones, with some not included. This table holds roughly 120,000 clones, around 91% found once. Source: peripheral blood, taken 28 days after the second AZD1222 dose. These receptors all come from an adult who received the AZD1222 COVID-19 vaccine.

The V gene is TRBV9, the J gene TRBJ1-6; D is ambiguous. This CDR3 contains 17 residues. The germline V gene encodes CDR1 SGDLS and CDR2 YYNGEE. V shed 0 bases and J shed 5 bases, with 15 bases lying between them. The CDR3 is CASSVATGGTNNSPLHF. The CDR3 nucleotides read TGTGCCAGCAGCGTAGCTACGGGAGGAACCAATAATTCACCCCTCCACTTT.

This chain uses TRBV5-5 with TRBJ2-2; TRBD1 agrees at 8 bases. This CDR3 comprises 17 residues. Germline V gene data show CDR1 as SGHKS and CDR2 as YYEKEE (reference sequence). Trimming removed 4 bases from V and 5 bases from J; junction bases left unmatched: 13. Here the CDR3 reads CASSAIPGQAMTGELFF. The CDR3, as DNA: TGTGCCAGCAGCGCAATCCCGGGACAGGCGATGACCGGGGAGCTGTTTTTT. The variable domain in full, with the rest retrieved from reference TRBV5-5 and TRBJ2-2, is DAGVTQSPTHLIKTRGQQVTLRCSPISGHKSVSWYQQVLGQGPQFIFQYYEKEERGRGNFPDRFSARQFPNYSSELNVNALLLGDSALYLCASSAIPGQAMTGELFFGEGSRLTVL.

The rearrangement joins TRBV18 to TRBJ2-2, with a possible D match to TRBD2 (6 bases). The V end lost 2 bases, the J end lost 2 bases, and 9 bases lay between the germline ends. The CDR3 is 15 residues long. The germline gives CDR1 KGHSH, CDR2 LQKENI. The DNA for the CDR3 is TGTGCCAGCTCACCATCGGGACTTAACACCGGGGAGCTGTTTTTT. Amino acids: CASSPSGLNTGELFF. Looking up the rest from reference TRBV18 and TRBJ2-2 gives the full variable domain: NAGVMQNPRHLVRRRGQEARLRCSPMKGHSHVYWYRQLPEEGLKFMVYLQKENIIDESGMPKERFSAEFPKEGPSILRIQQVVRGDSAAYFCASSPSGLNTGELFFGEGSRLTVL.

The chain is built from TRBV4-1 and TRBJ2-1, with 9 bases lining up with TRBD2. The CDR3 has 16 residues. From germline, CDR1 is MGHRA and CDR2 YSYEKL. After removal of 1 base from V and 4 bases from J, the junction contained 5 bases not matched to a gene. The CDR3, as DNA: TGCGCCAGCAGCCAAGCACAAACTAGCGGGTACAATGAGCAGTTCTTC. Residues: CASSQAQTSGYNEQFF.

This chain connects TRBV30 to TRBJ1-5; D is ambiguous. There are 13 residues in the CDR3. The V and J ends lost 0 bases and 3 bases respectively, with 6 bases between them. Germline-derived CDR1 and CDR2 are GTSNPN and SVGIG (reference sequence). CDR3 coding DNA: TGTGCCTGGAGTGTACGAATCAATCAGCCCCAGCATTTT. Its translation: CAWSVRINQPQHF.

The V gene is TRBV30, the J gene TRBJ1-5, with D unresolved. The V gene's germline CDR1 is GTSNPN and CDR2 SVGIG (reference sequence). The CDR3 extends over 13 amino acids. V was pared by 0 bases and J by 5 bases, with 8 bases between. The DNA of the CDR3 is TGTGCCTGGAGTGTAGGTCGAGATCAGCCCCAGCATTTT. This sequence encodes CAWSVGRDQPQHF. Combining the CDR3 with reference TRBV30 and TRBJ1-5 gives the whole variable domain SQTIHQWPATLVQPVGSPLSLECTVEGTSNPNLYWYRQAAGRGLQLLFYSVGIGQISSEVPQNLSASRPQDRQFILSSKKLLLSDSGFYLCAWSVGRDQPQHFGDGTRLSIL.

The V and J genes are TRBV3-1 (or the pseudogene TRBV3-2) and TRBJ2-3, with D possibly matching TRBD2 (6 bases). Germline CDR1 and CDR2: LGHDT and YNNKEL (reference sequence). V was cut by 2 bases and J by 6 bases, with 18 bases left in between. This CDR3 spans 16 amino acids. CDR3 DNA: TGTGCCAGCAGCCAAAATAGCGGCCCAGGTTGGGATACGCAGTATTTT. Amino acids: CASSQNSGPGWDTQYF.

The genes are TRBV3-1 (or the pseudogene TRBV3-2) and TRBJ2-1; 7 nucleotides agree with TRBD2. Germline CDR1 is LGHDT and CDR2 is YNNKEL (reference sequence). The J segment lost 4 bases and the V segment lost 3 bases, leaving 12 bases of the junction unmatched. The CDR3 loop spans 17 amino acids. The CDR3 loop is CASSHPPAGEGYNEQFF. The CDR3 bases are TGTGCCAGCAGCCATCCTCCCGCGGGAGAGGGATACAATGAGCAGTTCTTC.

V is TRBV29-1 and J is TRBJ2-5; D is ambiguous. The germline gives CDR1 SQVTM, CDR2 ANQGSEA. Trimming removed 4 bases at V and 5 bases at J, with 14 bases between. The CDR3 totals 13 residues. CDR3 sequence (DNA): TGCAGCGTTGTCGGCTCCGCGTCGGAGACCCAGTACTTC. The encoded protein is CSVVGSASETQYF.

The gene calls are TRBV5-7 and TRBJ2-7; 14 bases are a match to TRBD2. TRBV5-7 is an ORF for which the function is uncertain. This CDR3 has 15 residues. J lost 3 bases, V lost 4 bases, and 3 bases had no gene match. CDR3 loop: CASSGTSGSLYEQYF. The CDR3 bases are TGTGCCAGCAGCGGGACTAGCGGGAGTCTCTACGAGCAGTACTTC.

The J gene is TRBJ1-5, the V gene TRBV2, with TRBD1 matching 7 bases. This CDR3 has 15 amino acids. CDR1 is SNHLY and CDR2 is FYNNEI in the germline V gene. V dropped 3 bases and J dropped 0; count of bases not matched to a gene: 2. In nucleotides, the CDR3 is TGTGCCAGCAGTGAGGGGACAGATAGCAATCAGCCCCAGCATTTT. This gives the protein CASSEGTDSNQPQHF.

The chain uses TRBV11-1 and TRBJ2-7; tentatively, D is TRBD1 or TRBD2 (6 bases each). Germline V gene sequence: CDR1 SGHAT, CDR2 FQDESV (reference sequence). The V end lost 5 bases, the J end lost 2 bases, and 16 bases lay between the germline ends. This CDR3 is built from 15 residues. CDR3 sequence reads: CASSAQPGATYEQYF. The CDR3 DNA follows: TGTGCCAGCAGCGCCCAACCGGGGGCGACCTACGAGCAGTACTTC. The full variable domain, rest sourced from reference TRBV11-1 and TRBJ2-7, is EAEVAQSPRYKITEKSQAVAFWCDPISGHATLYWYRQILGQGPELLVQFQDESVVDDSQLPKDRFSAERLKGVDSTLKIQPAELGDSAMYLCASSAQPGATYEQYFGPGTRLTVT.

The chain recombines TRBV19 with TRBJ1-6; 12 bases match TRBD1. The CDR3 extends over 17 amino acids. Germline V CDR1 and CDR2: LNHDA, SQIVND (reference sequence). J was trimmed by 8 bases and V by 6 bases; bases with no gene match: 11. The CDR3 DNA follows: TGTGCCAGTAGCCCGGGACAGGGGGCGCCTGGGGATTCACCCCTCCACTTT. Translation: CASSPGQGAPGDSPLHF.

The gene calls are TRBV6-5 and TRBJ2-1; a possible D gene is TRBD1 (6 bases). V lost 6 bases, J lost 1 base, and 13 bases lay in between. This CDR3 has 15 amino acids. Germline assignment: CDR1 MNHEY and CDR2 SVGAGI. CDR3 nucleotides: TGTGCCAGCAGCTCCTATGACAGGTCCTACAATGAGCAGTTCTTC. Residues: CASSSYDRSYNEQFF.

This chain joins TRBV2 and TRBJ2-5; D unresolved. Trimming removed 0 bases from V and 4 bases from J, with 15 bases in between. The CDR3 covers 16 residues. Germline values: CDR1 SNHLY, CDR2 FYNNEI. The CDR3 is CASSEAGSRRLETQYF. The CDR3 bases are TGTGCCAGCAGTGAAGCGGGATCCCGAAGGTTAGAGACCCAGTACTTC.

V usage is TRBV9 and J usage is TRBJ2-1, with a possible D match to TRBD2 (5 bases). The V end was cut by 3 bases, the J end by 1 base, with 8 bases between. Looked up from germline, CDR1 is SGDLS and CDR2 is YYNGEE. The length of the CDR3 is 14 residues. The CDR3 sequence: CASSGGPSYNEQFF. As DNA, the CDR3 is TGTGCCAGCAGCGGAGGGCCGTCCTACAATGAGCAGTTCTTC.

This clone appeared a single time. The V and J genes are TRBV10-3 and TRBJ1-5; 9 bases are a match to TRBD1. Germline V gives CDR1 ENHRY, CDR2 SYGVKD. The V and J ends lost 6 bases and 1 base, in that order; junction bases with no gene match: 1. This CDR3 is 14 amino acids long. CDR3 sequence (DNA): TGTGCCATCAGCGGACAGGGGAGCAATCAGCCCCAGCATTTT. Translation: CAISGQGSNQPQHF.

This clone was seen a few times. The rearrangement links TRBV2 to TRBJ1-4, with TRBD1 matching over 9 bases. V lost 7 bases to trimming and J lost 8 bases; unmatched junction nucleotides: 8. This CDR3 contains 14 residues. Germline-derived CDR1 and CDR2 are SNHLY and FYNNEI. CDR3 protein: CASTPQGAGEKLFF. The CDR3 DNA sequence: TGTGCCAGCACCCCACAGGGGGCAGGAGAAAAACTGTTTTTT.

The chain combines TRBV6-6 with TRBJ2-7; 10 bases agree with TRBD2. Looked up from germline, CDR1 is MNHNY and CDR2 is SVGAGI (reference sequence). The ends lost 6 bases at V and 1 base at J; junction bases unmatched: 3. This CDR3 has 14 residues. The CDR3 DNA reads TGTGCCAGCAGCCCTAGCGGGAGTTCCTACGAGCAGTACTTC. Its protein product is CASSPSGSSYEQYF.